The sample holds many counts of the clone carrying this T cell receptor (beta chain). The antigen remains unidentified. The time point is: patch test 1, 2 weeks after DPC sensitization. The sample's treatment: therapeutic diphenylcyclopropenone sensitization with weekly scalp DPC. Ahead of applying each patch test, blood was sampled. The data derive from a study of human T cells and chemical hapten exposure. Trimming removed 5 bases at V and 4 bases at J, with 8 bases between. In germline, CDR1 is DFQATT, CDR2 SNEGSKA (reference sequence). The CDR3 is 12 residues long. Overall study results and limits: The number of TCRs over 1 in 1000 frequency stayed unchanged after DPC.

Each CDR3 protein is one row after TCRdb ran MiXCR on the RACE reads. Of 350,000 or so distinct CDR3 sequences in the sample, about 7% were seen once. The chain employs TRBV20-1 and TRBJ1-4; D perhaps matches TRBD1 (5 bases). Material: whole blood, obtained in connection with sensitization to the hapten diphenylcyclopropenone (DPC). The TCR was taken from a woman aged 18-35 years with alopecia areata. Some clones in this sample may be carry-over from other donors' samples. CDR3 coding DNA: TGCAGTGCTCACGACAGTAATGAAAAACTGTTTTTT. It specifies CSAHDSNEKLFF.